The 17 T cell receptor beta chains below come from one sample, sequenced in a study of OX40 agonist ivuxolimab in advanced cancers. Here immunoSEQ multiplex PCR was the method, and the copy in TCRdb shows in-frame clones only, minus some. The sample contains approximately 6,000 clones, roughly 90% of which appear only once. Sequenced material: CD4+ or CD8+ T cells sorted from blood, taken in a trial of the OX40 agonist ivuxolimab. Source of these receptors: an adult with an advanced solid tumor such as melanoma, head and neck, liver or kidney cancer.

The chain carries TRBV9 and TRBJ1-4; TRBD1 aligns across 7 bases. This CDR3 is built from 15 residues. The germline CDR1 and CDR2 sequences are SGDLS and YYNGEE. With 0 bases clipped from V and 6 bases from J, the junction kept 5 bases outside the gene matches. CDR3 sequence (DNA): TGTGCCAGCAGCGTAGCAACAGGGGTTGATGAAAAACTGTTTTTT. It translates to CASSVATGVDEKLFF.

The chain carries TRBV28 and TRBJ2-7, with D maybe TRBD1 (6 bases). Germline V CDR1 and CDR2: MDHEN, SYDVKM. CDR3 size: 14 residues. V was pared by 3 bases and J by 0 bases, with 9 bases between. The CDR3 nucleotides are TGTGCCAGCAGTTTTGCAGGGGTCTCCTACGAGCAGTACTTC. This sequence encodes CASSFAGVSYEQYF.

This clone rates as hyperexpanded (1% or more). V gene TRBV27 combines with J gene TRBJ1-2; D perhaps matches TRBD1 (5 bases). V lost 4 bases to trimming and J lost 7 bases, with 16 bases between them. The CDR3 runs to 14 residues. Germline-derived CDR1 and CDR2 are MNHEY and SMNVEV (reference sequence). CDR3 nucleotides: TGTGCCAGCAGTTCCGGGGGAGGGCGTGGTGGCTACACCTTC. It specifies CASSSGGGRGGYTF.

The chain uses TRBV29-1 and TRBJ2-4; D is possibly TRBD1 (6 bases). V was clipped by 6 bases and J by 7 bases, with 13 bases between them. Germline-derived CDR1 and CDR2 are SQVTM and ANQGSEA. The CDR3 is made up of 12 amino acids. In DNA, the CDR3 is TGCAGCGTATACAGGGCTGGGAACATTCAGTACTTC. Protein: CSVYRAGNIQYF.

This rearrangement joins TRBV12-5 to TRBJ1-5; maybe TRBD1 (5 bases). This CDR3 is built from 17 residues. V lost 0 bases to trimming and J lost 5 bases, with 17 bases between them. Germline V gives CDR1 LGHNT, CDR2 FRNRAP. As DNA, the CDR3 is TGTGCTAGTGGTTTGGTAATTAGACTAGAAGGGGATCAGCCCCAGCATTTT. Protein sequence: CASGLVIRLEGDQPQHF.

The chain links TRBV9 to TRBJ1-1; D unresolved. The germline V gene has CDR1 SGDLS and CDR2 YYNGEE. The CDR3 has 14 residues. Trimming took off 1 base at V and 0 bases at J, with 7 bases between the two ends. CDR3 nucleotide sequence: TGTGCCAGCAGCGTACAGGTGATGAACACTGAAGCTTTCTTT. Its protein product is CASSVQVMNTEAFF.

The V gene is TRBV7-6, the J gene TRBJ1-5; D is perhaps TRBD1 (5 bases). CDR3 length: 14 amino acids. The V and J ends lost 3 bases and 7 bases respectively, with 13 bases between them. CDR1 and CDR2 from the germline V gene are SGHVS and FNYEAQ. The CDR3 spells CASSFGGYSQPQHF. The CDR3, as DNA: TGTGCCAGCAGCTTCGGGGGATACAGCCAGCCCCAGCATTTT. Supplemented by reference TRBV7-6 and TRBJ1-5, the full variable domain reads GAGVSQSPRYKVTKRGQDVALRCDPISGHVSLYWYRQALGQGPEFLTYFNYEAQQDKSGLPNDRFSAERPEGSISTLTIQRTEQRDSAMYRCASSFGGYSQPQHFGDGTRLSIL.

This CDR3 is CASSLGGGSNQPQHF. As DNA, the CDR3 is TGTGCCAGCAGCTTAGGAGGGGGCAGCAATCAGCCCCAGCATTTT. The gene calls are TRBV7-6 and TRBJ1-5, with 7 positions matching TRBD1. The CDR3 loop spans 15 amino acids. The V and J ends lost 1 base and 1 base, in that order; junction bases with no gene match: 1. Germline CDR1 and CDR2: SGHVS and FNYEAQ.

The CDR3 loop is CASSLPSFGNEQFF. Here the CDR3 DNA reads TGTGCCAGCAGTTTACCTAGCTTTGGGAATGAGCAGTTCTTC. V gene TRBV27 combines with J gene TRBJ2-1; weak D call: TRBD2 (5 bases). This CDR3 spans 14 amino acids. Germline assignment: CDR1 MNHEY and CDR2 SMNVEV (reference sequence). V was trimmed by 2 bases and J by 7 bases, leaving 12 bases between them.

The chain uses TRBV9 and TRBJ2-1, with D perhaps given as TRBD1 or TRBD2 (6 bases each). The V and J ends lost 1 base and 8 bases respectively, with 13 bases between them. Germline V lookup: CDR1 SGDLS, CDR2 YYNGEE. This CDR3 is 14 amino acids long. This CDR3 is CASSVYGGGDEQFF. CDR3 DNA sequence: TGTGCCAGCAGCGTATACGGGGGCGGGGATGAGCAGTTCTTC.

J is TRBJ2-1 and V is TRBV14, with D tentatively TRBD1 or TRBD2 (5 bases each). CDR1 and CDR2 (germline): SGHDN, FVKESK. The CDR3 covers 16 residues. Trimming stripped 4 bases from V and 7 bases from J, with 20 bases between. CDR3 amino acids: CASSPFYGAGRNEQFF. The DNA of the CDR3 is TGTGCCAGCAGCCCTTTTTATGGTGCAGGGAGAAATGAGCAGTTCTTC.

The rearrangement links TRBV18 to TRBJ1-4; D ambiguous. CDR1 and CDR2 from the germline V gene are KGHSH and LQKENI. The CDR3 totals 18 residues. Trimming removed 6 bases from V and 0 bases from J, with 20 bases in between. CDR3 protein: CASSNDTWNIPTNEKLFF. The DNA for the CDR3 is TGTGCCAGCTCCAACGATACATGGAATATACCAACTAATGAAAAACTGTTTTTT.

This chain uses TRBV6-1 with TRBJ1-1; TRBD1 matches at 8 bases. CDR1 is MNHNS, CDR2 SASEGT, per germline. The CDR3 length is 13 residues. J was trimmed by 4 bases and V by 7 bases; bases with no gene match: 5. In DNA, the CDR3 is TGTGCCAGCAAGGACAGGGCGGGCACTGAAGCTTTCTTT. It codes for CASKDRAGTEAFF.

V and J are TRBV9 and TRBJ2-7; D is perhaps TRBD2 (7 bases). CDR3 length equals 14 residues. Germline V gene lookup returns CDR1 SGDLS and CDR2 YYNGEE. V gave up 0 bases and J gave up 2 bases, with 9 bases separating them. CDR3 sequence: CASSVGGGTYEQYF. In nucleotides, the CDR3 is TGTGCCAGCAGCGTAGGCGGGGGCACCTACGAGCAGTACTTC.

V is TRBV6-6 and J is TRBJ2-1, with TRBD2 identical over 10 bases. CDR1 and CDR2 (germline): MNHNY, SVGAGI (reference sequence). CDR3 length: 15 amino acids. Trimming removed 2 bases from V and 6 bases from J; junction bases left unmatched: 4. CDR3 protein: CASSYGTSVLNEQFF. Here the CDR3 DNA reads TGTGCCAGCAGTTACGGGACTAGCGTACTCAATGAGCAGTTCTTC.

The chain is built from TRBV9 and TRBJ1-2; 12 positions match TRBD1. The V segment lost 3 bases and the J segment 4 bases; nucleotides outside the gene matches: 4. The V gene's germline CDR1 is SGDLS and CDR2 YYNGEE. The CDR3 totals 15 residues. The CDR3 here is CASSDGTGGSYGYTF. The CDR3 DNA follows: TGTGCCAGCAGCGACGGGACAGGGGGCAGCTATGGCTACACCTTC.

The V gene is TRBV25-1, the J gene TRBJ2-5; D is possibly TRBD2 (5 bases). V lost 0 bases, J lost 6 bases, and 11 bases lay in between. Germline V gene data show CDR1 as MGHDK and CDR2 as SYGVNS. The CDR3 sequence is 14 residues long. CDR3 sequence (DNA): TGTGCCAGCAGTGAATATTCCGGGGAAAAGACCCAGTACTTC. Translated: CASSEYSGEKTQYF.